A single sample is the source of the 21 T cell receptor beta chains below, sequenced in a study of sequential checkpoint blockade in melanoma. Treatment here: randomized to nivolumab then ipilimumab (arm A) or the reverse (arm B). Data came from immunoSEQ multiplex PCR; TCRdb stores just in-frame clones and leaves some out. The table has about 40,000 clones, around 86% seen once. The material sequenced was CD8+ T cells sorted from blood (inferred from file names), taken from a patient given nivolumab and ipilimumab in sequence. Every receptor here comes from a human donor with melanoma.

This clone was seen only a few times. This chain uses TRBV28 with TRBJ1-1; D is ambiguous. The CDR3 has 13 amino acids. The germline gives CDR1 MDHEN, CDR2 SYDVKM. V was shortened by 3 bases and J by 1 base, with 6 bases between the two germline ends. The CDR3 protein is CASSLGRNTEAFF. DNA of the CDR3: TGTGCCAGCAGTTTGGGGAGGAACACTGAAGCTTTCTTT.

The J gene is TRBJ1-2, the V gene TRBV5-6; no firm D call. The CDR3 sequence is 14 residues long. Trimming took 4 bases from V and 2 from J, leaving 12 bases between them. The germline V gene encodes CDR1 SGHDT and CDR2 YYEEEE. The CDR3 DNA reads as TGTGCCAGCAGCGCCGAGGGCGGGAACTATGGCTACACCTTC. Amino acid sequence: CASSAEGGNYGYTF.

This clone was detected only a few times. The V and J genes are TRBV5-5 and TRBJ2-7; 13 bases are a match to TRBD2. The CDR3 consists of 16 residues. The germline CDR1 and CDR2 sequences are SGHKS and YYEKEE (reference sequence). V lost 5 bases and J lost 3; bases outside the gene matches: 8. The CDR3 here is CASSNGLAGVIYEQYV. CDR3 DNA: TGTGCCAGCAGTAATGGACTAGCGGGAGTAATCTACGAGCAGTACGTC.

V usage is TRBV6-5 and J usage is TRBJ2-1; 8 nucleotides agree with TRBD2. Losses at the gene ends were 10 bases for V and 8 bases for J; bases not matched to a gene: 13. The germline V gene has CDR1 MNHEY and CDR2 SVGAGI. This CDR3 has 14 amino acids. CDR3 residues: CATPSVAGCDEQFF. CDR3 nucleotides: TGTGCCACTCCCTCGGTAGCGGGGTGTGATGAGCAGTTCTTC.

V is TRBV5-4 and J is TRBJ1-2; D call uncertain. Germline assignment: CDR1 SGHNT and CDR2 YYREEE (reference sequence). This CDR3 contains 14 residues. The V end lost 4 bases, the J end lost 4 bases, and 14 bases lay between the germline ends. CDR3 DNA sequence: TGTGCCAGCAGCGTTACTAGTTATAGCTATGGCTACACCTTC. This sequence encodes CASSVTSYSYGYTF.

The V call is TRBV27, the J call TRBJ1-5; 9 nucleotides align to TRBD1. The CDR3 runs 14 residues. With V trimmed by 4 bases and J by 13 bases, 11 bases remained unmatched. Germline CDR1 and CDR2: MNHEY and SMNVEV (reference sequence). As DNA, the CDR3 is TGTGCCAGCAGTTACCGACAGGGGGTCCCCCCTCAGCATTTT. The encoded protein is CASSYRQGVPPQHF.

This clone was observed a single time. This chain connects TRBV15 to TRBJ1-5; TRBD1 might be the D (6 bases). From germline, CDR1 is LNHNV and CDR2 YYDKDF (reference sequence). V lost 0 bases, J lost 0 bases, and 9 bases lay in between. The CDR3 consists of 16 residues. CDR3 bases: TGTGCCACCAGCAGAGATTTGGACAGTAGCAATCAGCCCCAGCATTTT. It translates to CATSRDLDSSNQPQHF.

This rearrangement joins TRBV9 to TRBJ2-7; D is perhaps TRBD2 (6 bases). V was pared by 0 bases and J by 3 bases, with 10 bases between. This CDR3 is 14 amino acids long. Germline V gene data show CDR1 as SGDLS and CDR2 as YYNGEE. The CDR3 protein is CASSVEPGLYEQYF. Here the CDR3 DNA reads TGTGCCAGCAGCGTAGAACCGGGACTCTACGAGCAGTACTTC.

The rearrangement links TRBV9 to TRBJ1-2; 7 nucleotides align to TRBD1. Germline CDR1 and CDR2: SGDLS and YYNGEE. The CDR3 totals 15 residues. The junction had 9 bases not matched to a gene; V was cut back by 3 bases and J by 4 bases. CDR3 amino acids: CASSDPLTGAYGYTF. CDR3 nucleotides: TGTGCCAGCAGCGATCCACTCACAGGGGCCTATGGCTACACCTTC.

This clone was seen a single time. The CDR3 region has the DNA TGTGCCAGCAGTTTTGGGCTGGGACAGTACGAGCAGTACTTC. It codes for CASSFGLGQYEQYF. The chain recombines TRBV27 with TRBJ2-7, with TRBD1 matching over 7 bases. Per germline, CDR1 MNHEY and CDR2 SMNVEV (reference sequence). The CDR3 covers 14 residues. V dropped 3 bases and J dropped 4; count of bases not matched to a gene: 6.

This chain joins TRBV28 and TRBJ2-7, with 8 bases that match TRBD1. The length of the CDR3 is 14 residues. V lost 3 bases, J lost 3 bases, and 4 bases stayed unmatched. Germline CDR1 and CDR2: MDHEN and SYDVKM. CDR3 bases: TGTGCCAGCAGTTTGGGGACAGGCCTCTACGAGCAGTACGTC. This encodes CASSLGTGLYEQYV.

The J gene is TRBJ2-1, the V gene TRBV27; D remains unclear. The CDR3 runs to 14 residues. V lost 5 bases and J 7 bases, leaving 15 bases between the germline ends. Germline assignment: CDR1 MNHEY and CDR2 SMNVEV (reference sequence). CDR3 sequence: CASSALPEFNEQFF. DNA for the CDR3: TGTGCCAGCAGTGCACTGCCGGAGTTTAATGAGCAGTTCTTC.

This clone is large by share. The chain links TRBV6-5 to TRBJ1-2; 10 positions agree with TRBD1. CDR1 and CDR2 from the germline V gene are MNHEY and SVGAGI. The CDR3 sequence is 14 residues long. V shed 4 bases, J shed 6 bases, and the junction held 5 bases outside the gene matches. As DNA, the CDR3 is TGTGCCAGCAGTTTGGGACAGGGGAATAATGGCTACACCTTC. Translation: CASSLGQGNNGYTF.

V is TRBV27 and J is TRBJ1-6, with no clear D. Trimming pared 2 bases from V and 13 bases from J, leaving 9 bases between. The length of the CDR3 is 12 residues. The germline CDR1 and CDR2 sequences are MNHEY and SMNVEV (reference sequence). The CDR3 bases are TGTGCCAGCAGTTTAATGCTTGGCCCCCTCCACTTT. Its translation: CASSLMLGPLHF.

The chain recombines TRBV11-2 with TRBJ2-7; D is perhaps TRBD1 (5 bases). From germline, CDR1 is SGHAT and CDR2 FQNNGV. Trimming took 1 base from V and 0 from J, leaving 7 bases between them. The CDR3 is made up of 14 amino acids. The CDR3 region has the DNA TGTGCCAGCAGCTTAGGGGGCTACTCCTACGAGCAGTACTTC. This sequence encodes CASSLGGYSYEQYF. Looking up the rest from reference TRBV11-2 and TRBJ2-7 gives the full variable domain: EAGVAQSPRYKIIEKRQSVAFWCNPISGHATLYWYQQILGQGPKLLIQFQNNGVVDDSQLPKDRFSAERLKGVDSTLKIQPAKLEDSAVYLCASSLGGYSYEQYFGPGTRLTVT.

The chain carries TRBV5-1 and TRBJ2-7, with 8 bases lining up with TRBD2. Germline V gene lookup returns CDR1 SGHRS and CDR2 YFSETQ. The V gene end was trimmed by 4 bases and the J gene end by 7 bases; junction bases not matched to a gene: 13. This CDR3 comprises 15 residues. CDR3 nucleotide sequence: TGCGCCAGCAGCCTATTAGCGGGAAGGCCCGGGGAGCAGTACTTC. It encodes CASSLLAGRPGEQYF. Looking up the rest from reference TRBV5-1 and TRBJ2-7 gives the full variable domain: KAGVTQTPRYLIKTRGQQVTLSCSPISGHRSVSWYQQTPGQGLQFLFEYFSETQRNKGNFPGRFSGRQFSNSRSEMNVSTLELGDSALYLCASSLLAGRPGEQYFGPGTRLTVT.

V gene TRBV4-3 combines with J gene TRBJ2-1; 10 bases line up with TRBD1. This CDR3 has 17 residues. Trimming took 0 bases from V and 8 from J; bases not matched to a gene: 10. Looked up from germline, CDR1 is LGHNA and CDR2 is YSLEER. CDR3 nucleotides: TGCGCCAGCAGCCAAGATCGCTCGGGACAGGGGTTGTATGAGCAGTTCTTC. This translates into CASSQDRSGQGLYEQFF.

The V call is TRBV5-6, the J call TRBJ2-3; D is undetermined. From germline, CDR1 is SGHDT and CDR2 YYEEEE. The CDR3 runs 16 residues. V was shortened by 2 bases and J by 1 base, with 14 bases between the two germline ends. CDR3 nucleotides: TGTGCCAGCAGCTTCATTCGAAGAGAACGCACAGATACGCAGTATTTT. Its protein product is CASSFIRRERTDTQYF.

This chain uses TRBV7-9 with TRBJ1-1; D perhaps matches TRBD1 (6 bases). Germline assignment: CDR1 SEHNR and CDR2 FQNEAQ (reference sequence). Deletions cut 6 bases from V and 4 bases from J, with 12 bases between. This CDR3 spans 13 amino acids. The CDR3 DNA follows: TGTGCCAGCAGAGCAGGGGAAGGCACTGAAGCTTTCTTT. Translation: CASRAGEGTEAFF.

V usage is TRBV12-5 and J usage is TRBJ1-4, with D uncertain. CDR3 size: 15 residues. Germline CDR1 is LGHNT and CDR2 is FRNRAP. Trimming took 0 bases from V and 8 from J, leaving 13 bases between them. CDR3 coding DNA: TGTGCTAGTGGTTTGGTAGAACGGGGAGGCGAAAAACTGTTTTTT. Its translation is CASGLVERGGEKLFF.

This clone was found once. The chain joins TRBV29-1 to TRBJ2-3, with 9 bases lining up with TRBD2. J lost 4 bases, V lost 0 bases, and 8 bases had no gene match. Germline CDR1 and CDR2: SQVTM and ANQGSEA. The CDR3 length is 16 residues. The CDR3 nucleotides read TGCAGCGTTGAAGAAGGTAGCGGGAGCTTATCAGATACGCAGTATTTT. Translation gives CSVEEGSGSLSDTQYF.